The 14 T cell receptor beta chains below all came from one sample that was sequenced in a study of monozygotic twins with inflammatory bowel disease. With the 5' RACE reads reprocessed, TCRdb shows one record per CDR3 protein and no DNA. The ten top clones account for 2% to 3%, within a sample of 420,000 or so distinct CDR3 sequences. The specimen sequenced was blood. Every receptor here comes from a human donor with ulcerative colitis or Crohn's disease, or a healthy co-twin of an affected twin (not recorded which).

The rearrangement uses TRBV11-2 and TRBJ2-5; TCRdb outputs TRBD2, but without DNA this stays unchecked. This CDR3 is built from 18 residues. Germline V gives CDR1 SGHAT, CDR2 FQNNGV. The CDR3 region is CASSLGRTSGGLVETQYF.

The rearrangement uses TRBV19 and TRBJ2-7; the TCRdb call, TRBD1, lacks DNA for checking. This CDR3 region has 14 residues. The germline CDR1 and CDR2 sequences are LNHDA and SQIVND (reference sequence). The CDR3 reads CAIQGQGARGEQYF.

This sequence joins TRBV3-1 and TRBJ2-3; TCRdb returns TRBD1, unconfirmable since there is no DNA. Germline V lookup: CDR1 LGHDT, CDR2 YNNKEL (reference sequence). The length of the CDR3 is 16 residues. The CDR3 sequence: CASSQVGRGSTDTQYF.

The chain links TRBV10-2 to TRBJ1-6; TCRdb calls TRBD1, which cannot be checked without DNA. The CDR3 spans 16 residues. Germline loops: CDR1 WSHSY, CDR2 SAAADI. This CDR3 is CASSDQGTGHNSPLHF.

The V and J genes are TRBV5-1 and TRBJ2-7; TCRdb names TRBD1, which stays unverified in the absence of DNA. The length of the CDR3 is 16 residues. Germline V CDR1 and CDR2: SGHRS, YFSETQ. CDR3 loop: CASSSPVGQEGYEQYF.

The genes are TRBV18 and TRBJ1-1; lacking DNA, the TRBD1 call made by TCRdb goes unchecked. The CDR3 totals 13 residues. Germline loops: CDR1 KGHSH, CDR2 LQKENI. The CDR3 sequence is CASTGSGNTEAFF.

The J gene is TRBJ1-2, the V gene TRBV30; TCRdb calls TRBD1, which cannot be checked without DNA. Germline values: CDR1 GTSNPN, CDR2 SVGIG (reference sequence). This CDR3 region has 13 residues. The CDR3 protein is CAWSVSGAEGYTF.

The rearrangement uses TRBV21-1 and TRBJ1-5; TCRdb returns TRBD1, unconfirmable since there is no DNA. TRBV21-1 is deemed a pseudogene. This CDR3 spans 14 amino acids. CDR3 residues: CDLARERGNQPQHF.

This CDR3 is CASSAILGGSGAFF. V gene TRBV5-6 combines with J gene TRBJ1-1. The CDR3 contains 14 residues. CDR1 is SGHDT and CDR2 is YYEEEE in the germline V gene.

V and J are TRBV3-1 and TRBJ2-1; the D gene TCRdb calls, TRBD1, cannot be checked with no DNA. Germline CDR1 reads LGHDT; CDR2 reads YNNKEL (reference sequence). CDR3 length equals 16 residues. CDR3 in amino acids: CASSQEVRGLSREQFF.

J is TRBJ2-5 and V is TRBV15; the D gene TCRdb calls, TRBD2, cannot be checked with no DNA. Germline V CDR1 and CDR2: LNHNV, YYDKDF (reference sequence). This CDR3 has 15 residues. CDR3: CATSRALAGKETQYF. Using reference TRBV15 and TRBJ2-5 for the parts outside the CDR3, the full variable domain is DAMVIQNPRYQVTQFGKPVTLSCSQTLNHNVMYWYQQKSSQAPKLLFHYYDKDFNNEADTPDNFQSRRPNTSFCFLDIRSPGLGDTAMYLCATSRALAGKETQYFGPGTRLLVL.

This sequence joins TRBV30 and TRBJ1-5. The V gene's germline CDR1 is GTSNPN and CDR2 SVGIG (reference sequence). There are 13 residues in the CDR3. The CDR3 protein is CAWSREGNQPQHF.

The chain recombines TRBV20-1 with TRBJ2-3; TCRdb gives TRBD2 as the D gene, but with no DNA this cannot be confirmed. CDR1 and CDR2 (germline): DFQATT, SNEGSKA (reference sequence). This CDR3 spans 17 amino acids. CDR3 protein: CSARGLAGGPAEDTQYF.

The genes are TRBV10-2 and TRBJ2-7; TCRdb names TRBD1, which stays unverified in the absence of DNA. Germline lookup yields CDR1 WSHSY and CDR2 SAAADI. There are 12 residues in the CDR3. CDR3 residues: CASSVVGREQYF.